Listed below are T cell receptor beta chains from one sample, sequenced in a study of T cell responses to AZD1222 COVID-19 vaccine. Profiled with immunoSEQ multiplex PCR; TCRdb holds only in-frame clones, not every one. The table lists about 100,000 clones, 85% to 90% of them singletons. Sequencing was performed on peripheral blood, taken on day 0 of AZD1222 vaccination. The receptors originated from an adult in good health. Both conserved end residues are part of each CDR3. A D gene is named only where the DNA matches it firmly. Not all rows give a size; the values are once, few, many and, for expanded clones, a class.

TRBD1	-	TRBJ1-6	TRBV7-9	TGTGCCAGCAGCTTCGGGGGACAGGGAATTAATTCACCCCTCCACTTT	CASSFGGQGINSPLHF
-	-	TRBJ1-3	TRBV4-1	TGCGCCAGCAGCTCCCGACAGGTCCGGAACACCATATATTTT	CASSSRQVRNTIYF
-	-	TRBJ1-4	TRBV11-3	TGTGCCAGCAGCTTAGAGGTTGCAACTAATGAAAAACTGTTTTTT	CASSLEVATNEKLFF
TRBD2	-	TRBJ2-7	TRBV10-3	TGTGCCATCAGTACCGGGACTAACAACGAGCAGTACTTC	CAISTGTNNEQYF
-	-	TRBJ2-5	TRBV18	TGTGCCAGCTCACCGGGTGGGCAAGAGACCCAGTACTTC	CASSPGGQETQYF
TRBD1	-	TRBJ2-5	TRBV19	TGTGCCAGTAGAAGACGGACAGGGGGCTTGTCGGAGACCCAGTACTTC	CASRRRTGGLSETQYF
-	-	TRBJ1-1	TRBV11-2	TGTGCCAGCAGCTCCCCACGGTTCACTGAAGCTTTCTTT	CASSSPRFTEAFF
TRBD2	-	TRBJ2-7	TRBV25-1	TGTGCCAGCAGTGAACGGGACTATCGCGAGCAGTACTTC	CASSERDYREQYF
-	-	TRBJ1-5	TRBV27	TGTGCCAGCAGCGCCAGGTCAGGGACAAGTCAGCCCCAGCATTTT	CASSARSGTSQPQHF
-	-	TRBJ2-1	TRBV18	TGTGCCAGCTCACCAATTGCATCGGATGAGCAGTTCTTC	CASSPIASDEQFF
TRBD2	few	TRBJ2-1	TRBV10-3	TGTGCCATCAGTGGGGGGGGATCCTACAATGAGCAGTTCTTC	CAISGGGSYNEQFF
-	-	TRBJ1-3	TRBV19	TGTGCCAGTAGTATAGAAGGGAAGCGTGGAAACACCATATATTTT	CASSIEGKRGNTIYF
-	once	TRBJ1-1	TRBV14	TGTGCCAGCAGCCAAGATGAACTAGGAGGATGGTGGAACACTGAAGCTTTCTTT	CASSQDELGGWWNTEAFF
-	-	TRBJ1-1	TRBV7-3	TGTGCCAGCAGCTCGACAGGACCTTACTCAAACACTGAAGCTTTCTTT	CASSSTGPYSNTEAFF
TRBD1	-	TRBJ1-4	TRBV30	TGTGCCTGGAGTATCTGGCAGGGGGACGAAAAACTGTTTTTT	CAWSIWQGDEKLFF
-	-	TRBJ1-5	TRBV7-9	TGTGCCAGCAGCTTAGCGGCAAATCAGCCCCAGCATTTT	CASSLAANQPQHF
-	-	TRBJ2-2	TRBV7-7	TGTGCTAGCAGCTTGAACGGGGACATCACCGGGGAGCTGTTTTTT	CASSLNGDITGELFF
-	-	TRBJ1-6	TRBV5-1	TGCGCCAGCAGCTTGGGGGTCAGGGGTTCACGGAATTCACCCCTCCACTTT	CASSLGVRGSRNSPLHF
-	-	TRBJ1-5	TRBV7-9	TGTGCCAGCAGCTTAGGGCAGGGGCGGACGGATCAGCCCCAGCATTTT	CASSLGQGRTDQPQHF
TRBD1	-	TRBJ1-4	TRBV11-2	TGTGCCAGCAGCTCGGGACAGGGGGCGTATGAAAAACTGTTTTTT	CASSSGQGAYEKLFF
-	-	TRBJ2-7	TRBV9	TGTGCCAGCAGCGTACAGGGGAGCTCCTACGAGCAGTACTTC	CASSVQGSSYEQYF
TRBD2	-	TRBJ2-1	TRBV7-2	TGTGCCAGCAGCCGCGGACTAGCCTACAATGAGCAGTTCTTC	CASSRGLAYNEQFF
TRBD2	few	TRBJ2-7	TRBV6-5	TGTGCCAGCAGTTACTCTAGCGGGAGAGCCTACGAGCAGTACTTC	CASSYSSGRAYEQYF
-	-	TRBJ2-1	TRBV10-3	TGTGCCATCGCCGGGCGGGGTGGGCCCTACAATGAGCAGTTCTTC	CAIAGRGGPYNEQFF
-	-	TRBJ2-7	TRBV5-6	TGTGCCAGCAGCAAGACCTGGGGACCCAGGGGGGATGAGCAGTACTTC	CASSKTWGPRGDEQYF
TRBD1	-	TRBJ2-7	TRBV18	TGTGCCAGCTCACCACCGGGACAGGAACCCTACGAGCAGTACTTC	CASSPPGQEPYEQYF
-	-	TRBJ1-5	TRBV28	TGTGCCAGCAGTATTGACGGAGGGAATCAGCCCCAGCATTTT	CASSIDGGNQPQHF
-	-	TRBJ2-5	TRBV3-1/TRBV3-2	TGTGCCAGCAGCTCTACACCACAGGGATGGGGGGAGACCCAGTACTTC	CASSSTPQGWGETQYF
-	-	TRBJ1-4	TRBV19	TGTGCCAGTAGTATAGGGAGGGCAGGGGCACTGTTTTTT	CASSIGRAGALFF
-	-	TRBJ2-7	TRBV6-5	TGTGCCAGCAGGGAGACGGGGTTAAGCTCCTACGAGCAGTACTTC	CASRETGLSSYEQYF
-	-	TRBJ2-5	TRBV12-3/TRBV12-4	TGTGCCAGCAGTTTCGGGGGAGTGGAGACCCAGTACTTC	CASSFGGVETQYF
-	-	TRBJ2-7	TRBV5-1	TGCGCCAGCGGTGCTTGGGAGAGCGAGCAGTACTTC	CASGAWESEQYF
-	-	TRBJ1-1	TRBV28	TGTGCCAGCAGTTCGGACACTGAAGCTTTCTTT	CASSSDTEAFF
-	once	TRBJ2-2	TRBV4-2	TGTGCCAGCAGCCAAGTGTGGGAGAACACCGGGGAGCTGTTTTTT	CASSQVWENTGELFF
-	-	TRBJ1-1	TRBV14	TGTGCCAGCAGCCCACCTTGGGGGATTATGAACACTGAAGCTTTCTTT	CASSPPWGIMNTEAFF
-	-	TRBJ1-1	TRBV6-1	TGTGCCAGCAGTGAAGCACCTCCTTCGCCCGGACACTGGAACACTGAAGCTTTCTTT	CASSEAPPSPGHWNTEAFF
-	-	TRBJ2-7	TRBV3-1/TRBV3-2	TGTGCCAGCAGCCAAACAGGGACCGCGGTGGAGCAGTACTTC	CASSQTGTAVEQYF
-	-	TRBJ1-3	TRBV19	TGTGCCAGTAGGTTGACGGCTGGAAACACCATATATTTT	CASRLTAGNTIYF
-	-	TRBJ2-5	TRBV28	TGTGCCAGCAGTCCCCAACAGGGTTCCGGCCCAGAGACCCAGTACTTC	CASSPQQGSGPETQYF
TRBD1	-	TRBJ2-1	TRBV15	TGTGCCACCAGCAGAGGGGGACAGGCCGCGTGGGGTGAGCAGTTCTTC	CATSRGGQAAWGEQFF
-	-	TRBJ1-2	TRBV28	TGTGCCAGCAGTCAGGGAGGTTATGGCTACACCTTC	CASSQGGYGYTF
TRBD2	-	TRBJ2-1	TRBV6-5	TGTGCCAGCAGTTACGCGGGAGGTGGCAATGAGCAGTTCTTC	CASSYAGGGNEQFF
-	-	TRBJ1-5	TRBV30	TGTGCCTGGAGGGCGGAGGTTTTGGGGCCCCAGCATTTT	CAWRAEVLGPQHF
TRBD1	few	TRBJ2-1	TRBV4-1	TGCGCCAGCAGCCTCGTAAACAGGGGTTCCTACAATGAGCAGTTCTTC	CASSLVNRGSYNEQFF
TRBD2	-	TRBJ2-7	TRBV6-6	TGTGCCAGCAGTCTCCTCCGCCTCCCACTAGCGGGGGAAATATGGGAGCAGTACTTC	CASSLLRLPLAGEIWEQYF
TRBD1	-	TRBJ1-2	TRBV6-5	TGTGCCAGCCGTTTACAGGGGGCCGGCTATGGCTACACCTTC	CASRLQGAGYGYTF
-	-	TRBJ1-3	TRBV19	TGTGCCAGTAGTATAGGCCGGGGGCAAGGAAACACCATATATTTT	CASSIGRGQGNTIYF
TRBD1	-	TRBJ1-6	TRBV12-3/TRBV12-4	TGTGCCAGCAGTTGGACAGGGAATTCACCCCTCCACTTT	CASSWTGNSPLHF
-	-	TRBJ1-3	TRBV9	TGTGCCAGCAGCGTAGGGGTCGGCGATTCCTCTGGAAACACCATATATTTT	CASSVGVGDSSGNTIYF